A single sample is the source of the 2 T cell receptor beta chains below, sequenced in a study of cytomegalovirus exposure and HLA in healthy donors. Assay: immunoSEQ multiplex PCR; the TCRdb copy retains only in-frame clones and omits some. The sample holds some 320,000 clones, roughly 90% seen once. Sequenced sample: PBMCs. These receptors were collected from a woman in her 30s in good health and CMV-seropositive.

This chain links TRBV7-2 with TRBJ1-5, with D unclear. The ends were cut back, 2 bases at V and 11 bases at J, with 13 bases in the middle. This CDR3 has 13 amino acids. CDR1 is SGHTA, CDR2 FQGNSA, per germline. As DNA, the CDR3 is TGTGCCAGCAGCTTACGCGCCGTTGGGTCCCAGCATTTT. It codes for CASSLRAVGSQHF. Supplemented by reference TRBV7-2 and TRBJ1-5, the full variable domain reads GAGVSQSPSNKVTEKGKDVELRCDPISGHTALYWYRQSLGQGLEFLIYFQGNSAPDKSGLPSDRFSAERTGGSVSTLTIQRTQQEDSAVYLCASSLRAVGSQHFGDGTRLSIL.

This chain connects TRBV5-8 to TRBJ1-2, with D hard to call. CDR3 length equals 11 residues. Germline CDR1 and CDR2: SGHTS and YDEGEE. Trimming pared 4 bases from V and 8 bases from J, leaving 9 bases between. In DNA, the CDR3 is TGTGCCAGCAGCCTAGGGTACGGCTACACCTTC. It encodes CASSLGYGYTF.